This TCR beta chain was sequenced for a study of blood T cell repertoires in COVID-19. Sequencing was performed with immunoSEQ multiplex PCR; in TCRdb, only in-frame clones are kept and a portion is missing. The sample consists of hundreds of thousands of clones, roughly 85% of them appearing once. What was sequenced was peripheral blood. The TCR sequence derives from a woman in her 40s with active or convalescent COVID-19.

CDR3 sequence: CASSLAPGEGYGYTF. As DNA, the CDR3 is TGTGCCAGCAGCTTGGCGCCCGGGGAGGGGTATGGCTACACCTTC. V and J are TRBV5-6 and TRBJ1-2, with D possibly being TRBD1 (5 bases). The CDR3 extends over 15 amino acids. Looked up from germline, CDR1 is SGHDT and CDR2 is YYEEEE. V lost 0 bases and J lost 5, with 14 bases in between.